Presented here are 30 T cell receptor beta chains from one specimen sequenced in a study of T cells in Graves' hyperthyroidism and ophthalmopathy. There were TCR beta CDR3 regions amplified from RNA transcripts. Initially, a first-round RT-PCR of the TCR CDR3 employed the HTBI primer set. TCRdb processed the multiplex PCR reads anew with MiXCR; each CDR3 protein has one entry. The sample shows approximately 500,000 distinct CDR3 sequences, around 46% of them seen only once. What was sequenced was peripheral blood or thyroid tissue (not recorded which). The receptors come from a woman younger than 30 with Graves' hyperthyroidism.

This clonotype was seen a single time. The J gene is TRBJ1-5, the V gene TRBV7-6; D is undetermined. Trimming left V 2 bases short and J 11 bases short, with 19 bases between. The CDR3 has 15 residues. In germline, CDR1 is SGHVS, CDR2 FNYEAQ. The CDR3 here is CASSLRRTQQETQHF. CDR3 in DNA: TGTGCCAGCAGCTTAAGACGGACTCAGCAAGAGACCCAGCATTTT. Full variable domain (remainder filled in from reference TRBV7-6 and TRBJ1-5): GAGVSQSPRYKVTKRGQDVALRCDPISGHVSLYWYRQALGQGPEFLTYFNYEAQQDKSGLPNDRFSAERPEGSISTLTIQRTEQRDSAMYRCASSLRRTQQETQHFGDGTRLSIL.

V gene TRBV20-1 combines with J gene TRBJ1-5; 9 bases are a match to TRBD1. Looked up from germline, CDR1 is DFQATT and CDR2 is SNEGSKA (reference sequence). The V segment lost 1 base and the J segment 6 bases; nucleotides outside the gene matches: 4. The CDR3 has 14 amino acids. The CDR3 spells CSARGPGQGQPQHF. DNA for the CDR3: TGCAGTGCTAGAGGGCCGGGACAGGGTCAGCCCCAGCATTTT.

This clonotype was counted between two and nine times. The rearrangement links TRBV5-1 to TRBJ2-2; 7 bases agree with TRBD2. V shed 1 base, J shed 4 bases, and the junction held 10 bases outside the gene matches. Germline V gene lookup returns CDR1 SGHRS and CDR2 YFSETQ. This CDR3 has 17 amino acids. CDR3: CASSLFTRGSVTGELFF. CDR3 coding DNA: TGCGCCAGCAGCTTGTTTACTCGCGGGAGTGTCACCGGGGAGCTGTTTTTT.

This clonotype has just a few counts. The V call is TRBV27, the J call TRBJ1-5; D is undetermined. Trimming took 6 bases from V and 0 from J, leaving 9 bases between them. Germline V gene data show CDR1 as MNHEY and CDR2 as SMNVEV (reference sequence). The CDR3 loop spans 14 amino acids. CDR3 DNA sequence: TGTGCCAGCAGGCCGCTGGGTAGCAATCAGCCCCAGCATTTT. Amino acids: CASRPLGSNQPQHF.

This chain joins TRBV7-3 and TRBJ2-3, with D maybe TRBD2 (5 bases). Trimming left V 2 bases short and J 0 bases short, with 12 bases between. The CDR3 is 16 amino acids. CDR1 and CDR2 (germline): SGHTA, FQGTGA. CDR3 protein: CASSLYGMTSTDTQYF. The CDR3 DNA reads as TGTGCCAGCAGCTTATACGGGATGACTAGCACAGATACGCAGTATTTT.

This chain links TRBV12-3 or TRBV12-4 with TRBJ2-1; 10 nucleotides agree with TRBD2. V was clipped by 7 bases and J by 6 bases; unmatched bases: 6. The CDR3 loop spans 14 amino acids. Here the CDR3 DNA reads TGTGCCAGCACCCTAGCGGGAGTCTTCAATGAGCAGTTCTTC. This sequence encodes CASTLAGVFNEQFF.

This clonotype was observed many times. The chain is built from TRBV27 and TRBJ1-2; D is ambiguous. This CDR3 has 14 amino acids. Trimming took off 5 bases at V and 6 bases at J, with 16 bases between the two ends. Germline V gene lookup returns CDR1 MNHEY and CDR2 SMNVEV (reference sequence). The CDR3 protein is CASSSSPISHGYTF. DNA of the CDR3: TGTGCCAGCAGTAGTAGCCCCATCTCCCATGGCTACACCTTC.

This clonotype occurred many times. V usage is TRBV7-9 and J usage is TRBJ2-2, with D possibly being TRBD2 (5 bases). CDR1 SEHNR and CDR2 FQNEAQ come from the germline V gene (reference sequence). CDR3 length: 14 residues. V was clipped by 11 bases and J by 7 bases, with 20 bases between them. In DNA, the CDR3 is TGTGCCCCCTTAAGGCCGCGGGTTGACGGGGAGCTGTTTTTT. Protein sequence: CAPLRPRVDGELFF.

In its sample, this clonotype was seen many times. V is TRBV12-3 or TRBV12-4 and J is TRBJ2-7; no clear D gene. This CDR3 contains 14 residues. Trimming took 4 bases from V and 0 from J, leaving 10 bases between them. The CDR3 DNA reads as TGTGCCAGCAGTTCGACACTCAGCTCCTACGAGCAGTACTTC. Its translation is CASSSTLSSYEQYF.

In this sample, this clonotype turned up many times. The chain joins TRBV4-2 to TRBJ2-7; no firm D call. Trimming stripped 3 bases from V and 2 bases from J, with 17 bases between. The germline CDR1 and CDR2 sequences are LGHNA and YNFKEQ. The CDR3 is 16 amino acids. The CDR3 loop is CASSQESLPYTYEQYF. The CDR3 nucleotides read TGTGCCAGCAGCCAGGAGAGCCTACCATACACCTACGAGCAGTACTTC.

This clonotype was found many times. Written as DNA, the CDR3 is TGCGCCAGCAGCCCCGGACAGGGAATATACGAGCAGTACTTC. It codes for CASSPGQGIYEQYF. This chain joins TRBV5-1 and TRBJ2-7, with 8 bases aligning to TRBD1. Germline V CDR1 and CDR2: SGHRS, YFSETQ. The CDR3 runs to 14 residues. The J segment lost 4 bases and the V segment lost 4 bases, leaving 7 bases of the junction unmatched.

This clonotype showed up many times. The rearrangement joins TRBV5-8 to TRBJ2-5; the D is unclear. V shed 1 base and J shed 2 bases, with 6 bases lying between them. In germline, CDR1 is SGHTS, CDR2 YDEGEE. This CDR3 region has 13 residues. The CDR3, as DNA: TGTGCCAGCAGCTTGTCAATGCAAGAGACCCAGTACTTC. Amino acids: CASSLSMQETQYF.

The V gene is TRBV15, the J gene TRBJ1-1; D is perhaps TRBD1 (5 bases). The CDR3 is 13 residues long. Germline V CDR1 and CDR2: LNHNV, YYDKDF (reference sequence). The ends were cut back, 1 base at V and 9 bases at J, with 12 bases in the middle. The CDR3 here is CATSRGGTVKAFF. The CDR3 DNA sequence: TGTGCCACCAGCAGAGGTGGGACGGTGAAAGCTTTCTTT.

This clonotype showed up many times. This sequence joins TRBV5-1 and TRBJ1-2; TRBD1 agrees at 7 bases. The trim removed 4 bases at V and 6 bases at J, leaving 6 bases unmatched. The CDR3 consists of 13 residues. Germline V gene data show CDR1 as SGHRS and CDR2 as YFSETQ. The CDR3 reads CASSNGQVDGYTF. Written as DNA, the CDR3 is TGCGCCAGCAGCAACGGACAGGTGGATGGCTACACCTTC.

The chain couples TRBV12-3 or TRBV12-4 to TRBJ1-5; 9 nucleotides line up with TRBD1. The trim removed 6 bases at V and 3 bases at J, leaving 9 bases unmatched. The CDR3 covers 16 residues. Here the CDR3 reads CASSDRDRVYNQPQHF. In DNA, the CDR3 is TGTGCCAGCAGCGATCGGGACAGGGTCTACAATCAGCCCCAGCATTTT.

This clonotype was seen only once. The CDR3 here is CASSALRGPHQPQHF. For the CDR3, the DNA is TGTGCCAGCAGTGCACTCCGGGGCCCTCATCAGCCCCAGCATTTT. The chain has TRBV27 and TRBJ1-5, with TRBD1 as a possible D gene (5 bases). V shed 5 bases and J shed 5 bases, with 16 bases lying between them. Germline V gene lookup returns CDR1 MNHEY and CDR2 SMNVEV (reference sequence). CDR3 length: 15 amino acids.

This clonotype showed up many times. The V call is TRBV4-1, the J call TRBJ2-2; no clear D gene. The V and J ends lost 1 base and 7 bases respectively, with 13 bases between them. Germline V gives CDR1 MGHRA, CDR2 YSYEKL. The CDR3 extends over 15 amino acids. CDR3 DNA sequence: TGCGCCAGCAGCCAAGGGACCGCGCTAGGCGGGGAGCTGTTTTTT. Residues: CASSQGTALGGELFF.

This sequence joins TRBV2 and TRBJ1-6; D uncertain. This CDR3 comprises 13 residues. V was shortened by 10 bases and J by 0 bases, with 7 bases between the two germline ends. Per the germline V gene, CDR1 is SNHLY and CDR2 is FYNNEI. The CDR3: CATGNSYNSPLHF. The DNA for the CDR3 is TGTGCCACCGGAAACTCCTATAATTCACCCCTCCACTTT.

The table lists this clonotype with many counts. The rearrangement links TRBV5-8 to TRBJ1-1; tentatively, D is TRBD1 (6 bases). The CDR3 spans 13 residues. V dropped 2 bases and J dropped 12 bases, with 17 bases sitting between them. Germline V gene lookup returns CDR1 SGHTS and CDR2 YDEGEE. The CDR3 is CASSFYPGARPFF. The CDR3 nucleotides are TGTGCCAGCAGCTTTTATCCAGGGGCGAGACCTTTCTTT.

The chain has TRBV12-3 or TRBV12-4 and TRBJ2-7; 7 bases agree with TRBD2. With the DNA end fitting TRBJ2-1 better, the J assignment may be wrong. The CDR3 length is 15 residues. The CDR3, as DNA: TGTGCCAGCAGTTTACTTGCGGGAGCTGGTGTTGAGCAGTTCTTC. Amino acid sequence: CASSLLAGAGVEQFF.

This clonotype was detected a few times. The chain has TRBV10-3 and TRBJ1-4, with TRBD1 matching over 7 bases. CDR3 length equals 15 residues. CDR1 and CDR2 from the germline V gene are ENHRY and SYGVKD. After removal of 6 bases from V and 1 base from J, the junction contained 5 bases not matched to a gene. This CDR3 is CAISSAGGTNEKLFF. The CDR3 DNA is TGTGCCATCAGCAGTGCAGGGGGAACTAATGAAAAACTGTTTTTT.

The V gene is TRBV15, the J gene TRBJ2-5; 10 bases map to TRBD2. Germline V CDR1 and CDR2: LNHNV, YYDKDF (reference sequence). The CDR3 contains 15 residues. V lost 4 bases to trimming and J lost 5 bases; unmatched junction nucleotides: 7. CDR3 in DNA: TGTGCCACCAGCAATAGCGGGAGGATATGCGAGACCCAGTACTTC. Its translation is CATSNSGRICETQYF.

The sample holds many counts of this clonotype. The V gene is TRBV6-6, the J gene TRBJ1-4, with D uncertain. CDR1 and CDR2 (germline): MNHNY, SVGAGI (reference sequence). This CDR3 contains 15 residues. Trimming left V 0 bases short and J 3 bases short, with 8 bases between. CDR3 nucleotide sequence: TGTGCCAGCAGTTACTCGAGGCAGCCTAATGAAAAACTGTTTTTT. Protein sequence: CASSYSRQPNEKLFF.

This clonotype was picked up many times. J is TRBJ2-5 and V is TRBV7-2; D may be TRBD2 (5 bases). CDR1 and CDR2 (germline): SGHTA, FQGNSA. Trimming removed 3 bases from V and 1 base from J, with 6 bases in between. The CDR3 sequence is 13 residues long. The CDR3 region has the DNA TGTGCCAGCAGCTTCGGGGTCCAAGAGACCCAGTACTTC. Translation: CASSFGVQETQYF.

This clonotype was seen many times. The rearrangement uses TRBV7-2 and TRBJ1-2; D might be TRBD1 (6 bases). This CDR3 contains 16 residues. V dropped 6 bases and J dropped 2 bases, with 19 bases sitting between them. From germline, CDR1 is SGHTA and CDR2 FQGNSA. CDR3 amino acids: CASSSPPGQLNYGYTF. CDR3 nucleotide sequence: TGTGCCAGCAGTTCACCACCGGGACAACTCAACTATGGCTACACCTTC.

This chain connects TRBV25-1 to TRBJ1-2; no definite D call. CDR3 size: 15 residues. Germline V gene sequence: CDR1 MGHDK, CDR2 SYGVNS. Trimming left V 1 base short and J 8 bases short, with 17 bases between. The CDR3 sequence is CASSESKVTGEGYTF. DNA for the CDR3: TGTGCCAGCAGTGAATCTAAGGTCACCGGGGAGGGCTACACCTTC.

The chain recombines TRBV29-1 with TRBJ1-2; 7 nucleotides agree with TRBD1. The junction had 12 bases not matched to a gene; V was cut back by 5 bases and J by 6 bases. CDR3 size: 14 residues. CDR1 is SQVTM and CDR2 is ANQGSEA in the germline V gene. CDR3 region: CSVYDRVLGHGYTF. In DNA, the CDR3 is TGCAGCGTTTATGACAGGGTCCTGGGGCATGGCTACACCTTC.

The V call is TRBV29-1, the J call TRBJ2-1; 14 nucleotides agree with TRBD2. Per the germline V gene, CDR1 is SQVTM and CDR2 is ANQGSEA. There are 13 residues in the CDR3. Trimming at V came to 8 bases and at J to 6 bases, leaving 3 bases not matched to a gene. This CDR3 reads CSIGLAGGNEQFF. CDR3 coding DNA: TGCAGCATTGGACTAGCGGGAGGCAATGAGCAGTTCTTC.

At least ten counts were recorded for this clonotype. The rearrangement uses TRBV20-1 and TRBJ2-7; 9 bases are shared with TRBD2. J gave up 4 bases and V 6 bases, and 13 bases lay outside the gene matches. The CDR3 length is 15 residues. Germline lookup yields CDR1 DFQATT and CDR2 SNEGSKA (reference sequence). As DNA, the CDR3 is TGCAGTGCCGAGGCGGATGTAGCGGGAGATTACGAGCAGTACTTC. This encodes CSAEADVAGDYEQYF.

V is TRBV9 and J is TRBJ2-7; 8 nucleotides align to TRBD2. This CDR3 is built from 15 residues. Germline loops: CDR1 SGDLS, CDR2 YYNGEE. J was trimmed by 0 bases and V by 4 bases; bases with no gene match: 6. The CDR3 DNA reads TGTGCCAGCAGCCCACTTAGCGGGGTCTCCTACGAGCAGTACTTC. Translated: CASSPLSGVSYEQYF. The full variable domain, completed using reference TRBV9 and TRBJ2-7, is DSGVTQTPKHLITATGQRVTLRCSPRSGDLSVYWYQQSLDQGLQFLIQYYNGEERAKGNILERFSAQQFPDLHSELNLSSLELGDSALYFCASSPLSGVSYEQYFGPGTRLTVT.